This T cell receptor beta chain was captured in a study of cytomegalovirus exposure and HLA in healthy donors. About the research overall: As an earlier analysis found, 150 million to 200 million T cells yielded 90 million to 140 million unique TCR beta sequences.

Though probably carrying unrecorded immune exposures, donors were nominally healthy at sampling. Remarks on this clone: Its antigen is not known.

Overall study findings and caveats: There were a few CMV-associated chains whose specificity for CMV antigens was confirmed in vitro. Later analysis demonstrated an association between a missense DCLRE1C variant and TCR beta V- and J-gene trimming.

J was trimmed by 6 bases and V by 1 base; bases with no gene match: 7. CDR1 SGHTA and CDR2 FQGTGA come from the germline V gene. This CDR3 is built from 16 residues. Primers included in the PCR were 60 Vbeta and 13 Jbeta primers. Produced via immunoSEQ multiplex PCR; TCRdb's table is partial and in-frame only. The sample comprises about 76,000 clones, around four fifths of which are singletons, and 8% to 9% rests with the top ten. J is TRBJ2-3 and V is TRBV7-3, with TRBD2 matching over 10 bases. The sequence came from a woman in her 40s in good health and CMV-seropositive. Sequencing used PBMCs. This CDR3 is CASSLRSGGAGDTQYF. The CDR3 nucleotides are TGTGCCAGCAGCTTAAGGAGCGGGGGGGCGGGTGATACGCAGTATTTT.